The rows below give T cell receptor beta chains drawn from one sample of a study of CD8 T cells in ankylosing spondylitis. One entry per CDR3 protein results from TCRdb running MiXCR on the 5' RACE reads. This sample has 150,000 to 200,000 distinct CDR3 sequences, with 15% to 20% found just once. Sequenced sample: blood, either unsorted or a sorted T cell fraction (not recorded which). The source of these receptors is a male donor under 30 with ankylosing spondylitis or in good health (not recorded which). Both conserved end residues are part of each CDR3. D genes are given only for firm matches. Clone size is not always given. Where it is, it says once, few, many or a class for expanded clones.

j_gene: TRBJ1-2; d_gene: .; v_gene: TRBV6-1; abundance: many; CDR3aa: CASSKGGSQSGYTF; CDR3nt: TGTGCCAGCAGTAAAGGGGGAAGTCAGTCTGGCTACACCTTC
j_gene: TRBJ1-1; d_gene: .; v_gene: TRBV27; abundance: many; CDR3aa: CASKRGAPRNTEAFF; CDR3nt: TGTGCCAGCAAACGGGGGGCCCCCCGGAACACTGAAGCTTTCTTT
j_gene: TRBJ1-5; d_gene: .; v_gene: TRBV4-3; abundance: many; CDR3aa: CASSQGHESNQPQHF; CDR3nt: TGCGCCAGCAGCCAAGGGCACGAAAGCAATCAGCCCCAGCATTTT
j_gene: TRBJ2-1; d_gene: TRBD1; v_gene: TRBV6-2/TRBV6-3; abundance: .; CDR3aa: CASRPGQVSYNEQFF; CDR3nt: TGTGCCAGCAGGCCCGGACAGGTATCCTACAATGAGCAGTTCTTC
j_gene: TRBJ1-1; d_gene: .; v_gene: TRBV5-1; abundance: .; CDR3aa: CASSLAWTSGSPEAFF; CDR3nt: TGCGCCAGCAGCTTGGCATGGACCTCGGGATCGCCTGAAGCTTTCTTT
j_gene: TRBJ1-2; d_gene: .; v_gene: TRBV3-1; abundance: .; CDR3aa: CASSLGSHSNYGYTF; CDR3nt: TGTGCCAGCAGCCTGGGGAGTCACTCTAACTATGGCTACACCTTC
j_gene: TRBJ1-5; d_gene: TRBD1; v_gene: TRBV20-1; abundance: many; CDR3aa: CSARDQGGNQPQHF; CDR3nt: TGCAGTGCTAGAGATCAGGGGGGCAATCAGCCCCAGCATTTT
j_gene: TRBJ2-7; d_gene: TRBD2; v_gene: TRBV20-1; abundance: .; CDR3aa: CSAVGPSGRVPSYEQCF; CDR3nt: TGCAGTGCTGTGGGTCCTAGCGGGAGGGTCCCCTCCTACGAGCAGTGCTTC
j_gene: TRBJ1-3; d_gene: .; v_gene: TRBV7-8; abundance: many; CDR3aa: CASSLGGSSGNTIYF; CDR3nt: TGTGCCAGCAGCTTGGGCGGTAGCTCTGGAAACACCATATATTTT
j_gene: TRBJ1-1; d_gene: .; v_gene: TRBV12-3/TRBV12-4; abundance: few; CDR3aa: CASSFFGRMNTEAFF; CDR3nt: TGTGCCAGCAGTTTCTTTGGCAGAATGAACACTGAAGCTTTCTTT
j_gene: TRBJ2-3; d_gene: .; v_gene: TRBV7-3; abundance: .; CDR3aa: CASSPTDGYTQYF; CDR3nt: TGTGCCAGCAGCCCCACCGATGGGTATACGCAGTATTTT
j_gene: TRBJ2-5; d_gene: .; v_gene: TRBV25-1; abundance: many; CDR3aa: CASAMLETQYF; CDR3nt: TGTGCCAGCGCGATGCTTGAGACCCAGTACTTC
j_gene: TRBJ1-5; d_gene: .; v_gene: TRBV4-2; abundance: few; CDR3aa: CASSQGGYLNQPQHF; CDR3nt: TGTGCCAGCAGCCAGGGAGGGTATCTAAATCAGCCCCAGCATTTT
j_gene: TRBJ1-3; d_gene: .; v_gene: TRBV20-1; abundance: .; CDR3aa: CSATQGTGNTIYF; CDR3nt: TGCAGTGCGACTCAGGGGACTGGAAACACCATATATTTT
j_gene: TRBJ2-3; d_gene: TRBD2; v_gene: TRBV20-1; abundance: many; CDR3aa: CSARDVTSGRTDTQYF; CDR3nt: TGCAGTGCTAGAGATGTCACTAGCGGACGCACAGATACGCAGTATTTT
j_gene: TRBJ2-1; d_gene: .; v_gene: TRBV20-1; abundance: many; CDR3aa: CSATHGRGPYNEQFF; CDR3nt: TGCAGTGCCACCCACGGGAGAGGCCCCTACAATGAGCAGTTCTTC
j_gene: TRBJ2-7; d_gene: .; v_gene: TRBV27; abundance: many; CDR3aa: CASSLSQYYEQYF; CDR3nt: TGTGCCAGCAGTTTGAGCCAGTACTACGAGCAGTACTTC
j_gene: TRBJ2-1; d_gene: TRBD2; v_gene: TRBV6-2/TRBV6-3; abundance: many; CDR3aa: CASSYGTRDNEQFF; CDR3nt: TGTGCCAGCAGTTACGGGACTAGGGACAATGAGCAGTTCTTC
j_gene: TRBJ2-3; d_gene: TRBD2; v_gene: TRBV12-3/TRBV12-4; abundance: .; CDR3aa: CASSFLRWRESTDTQYF; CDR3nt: TGTGCCAGCAGTTTTCTCCGCTGGCGGGAGAGCACAGATACGCAGTATTTT
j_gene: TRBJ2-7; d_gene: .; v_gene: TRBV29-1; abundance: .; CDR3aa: CSVEDDYEQYF; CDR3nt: TGCAGCGTTGAGGACGACTACGAGCAGTACTTC
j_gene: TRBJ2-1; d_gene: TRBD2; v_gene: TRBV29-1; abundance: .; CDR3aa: CSVGVGGPQFF; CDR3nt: TGCAGCGTTGGTGTGGGAGGGCCCCAGTTCTTC
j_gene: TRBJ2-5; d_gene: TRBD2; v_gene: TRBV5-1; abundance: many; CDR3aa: CASSPGAGGQETQYF; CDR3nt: TGCGCCAGCAGCCCTGGAGCGGGAGGGCAAGAGACCCAGTACTTC
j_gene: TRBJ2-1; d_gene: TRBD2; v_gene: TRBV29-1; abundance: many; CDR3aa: CSVQLAGESNEQFF; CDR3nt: TGCAGCGTGCAACTAGCGGGAGAGAGTAATGAGCAGTTCTTC
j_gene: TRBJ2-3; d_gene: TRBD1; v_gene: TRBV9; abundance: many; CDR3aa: CASSDTGESGDTQYF; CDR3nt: TGTGCCAGCAGCGACACAGGGGAATCAGGAGATACGCAGTATTTT
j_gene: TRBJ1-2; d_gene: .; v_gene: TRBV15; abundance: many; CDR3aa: CATSRDQDRGYGYTF; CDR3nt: TGTGCCACCAGCAGAGATCAGGACCGGGGGTATGGCTACACCTTC
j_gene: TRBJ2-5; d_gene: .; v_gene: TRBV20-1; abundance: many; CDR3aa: CSARDAWGQETQYF; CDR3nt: TGCAGTGCTAGAGACGCCTGGGGCCAAGAGACCCAGTACTTC
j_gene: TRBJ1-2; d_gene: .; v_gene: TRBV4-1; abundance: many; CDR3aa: CASSRGGGYFGGYTF; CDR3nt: TGCGCCAGCAGCCGCGGGGGAGGGTATTTCGGTGGCTACACCTTC
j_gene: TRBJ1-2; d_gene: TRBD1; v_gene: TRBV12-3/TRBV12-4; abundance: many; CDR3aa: CASSAGTGGTYGYTF; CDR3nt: TGTGCCAGCAGTGCCGGGACAGGGGGGACCTATGGCTACACCTTC
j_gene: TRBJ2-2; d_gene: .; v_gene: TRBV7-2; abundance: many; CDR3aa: CASSLYQGLGGELFF; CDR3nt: TGTGCCAGCAGCTTGTATCAGGGTTTAGGCGGGGAGCTGTTTTTT
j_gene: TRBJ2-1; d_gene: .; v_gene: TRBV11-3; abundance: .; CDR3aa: CASSLGVPLDEQFF; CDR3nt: TGTGCCAGCAGCTTAGGGGTCCCCCTCGATGAGCAGTTCTTC
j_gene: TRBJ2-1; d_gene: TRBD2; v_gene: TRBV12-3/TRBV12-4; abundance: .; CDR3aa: CASSLAGGKHNEQFF; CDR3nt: TGTGCCAGCAGTTTGGCGGGGGGGAAACACAATGAGCAGTTCTTC
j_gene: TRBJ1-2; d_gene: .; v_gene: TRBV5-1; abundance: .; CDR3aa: CASSSVTNYGYTF; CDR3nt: TGCGCCAGCAGCTCCGTTACTAACTATGGCTACACCTTC
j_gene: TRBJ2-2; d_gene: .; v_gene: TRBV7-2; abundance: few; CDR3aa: CASSSPGLPGTGELFF; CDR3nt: TGTGCCAGCAGCTCCCCCGGACTCCCGGGCACCGGGGAGCTGTTTTTT
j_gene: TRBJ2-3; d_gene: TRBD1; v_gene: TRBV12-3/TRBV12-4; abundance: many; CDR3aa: CASSPTGSVDTQYF; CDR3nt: TGTGCCAGCAGCCCGACAGGGTCGGTAGATACGCAGTATTTT
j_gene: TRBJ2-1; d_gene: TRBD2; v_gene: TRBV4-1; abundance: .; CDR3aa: CACSQDPGLAGGGQFF; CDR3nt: TGCGCCTGCAGCCAAGATCCGGGCCTAGCGGGGGGTGGGCAGTTCTTC
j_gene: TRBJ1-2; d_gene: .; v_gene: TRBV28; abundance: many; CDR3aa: CASSRLRFSSTF; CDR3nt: TGTGCCAGCAGTAGGCTCAGGTTTTCTTCCACCTTC
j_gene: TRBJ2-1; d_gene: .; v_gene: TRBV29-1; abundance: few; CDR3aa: CSVEWAGSYNEQFF; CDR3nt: TGCAGCGTTGAATGGGCAGGGTCCTACAATGAGCAGTTCTTC
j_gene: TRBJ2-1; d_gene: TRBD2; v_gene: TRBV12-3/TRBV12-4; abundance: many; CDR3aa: CASTQTTSGEQFF; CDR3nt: TGTGCCAGCACCCAGACAACTAGCGGGGAGCAGTTCTTC
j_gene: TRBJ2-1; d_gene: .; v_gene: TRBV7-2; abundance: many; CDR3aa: CASSSPVSVSYNEQFF; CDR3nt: TGTGCCAGCAGCTCCCCCGTATCGGTATCCTACAATGAGCAGTTCTTC
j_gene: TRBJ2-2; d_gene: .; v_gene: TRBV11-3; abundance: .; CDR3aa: CASKGPWTGGELFF; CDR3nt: TGTGCCAGCAAGGGACCATGGACCGGCGGGGAGCTGTTTTTT
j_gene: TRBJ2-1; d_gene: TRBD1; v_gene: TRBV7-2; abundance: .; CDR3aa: CASNIPGQVKLEQFF; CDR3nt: TGTGCCAGCAACATCCCGGGACAGGTAAAGCTTGAGCAGTTCTTC
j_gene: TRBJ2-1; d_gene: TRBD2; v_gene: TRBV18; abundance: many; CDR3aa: CASSPILAVGDEQFF; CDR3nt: TGTGCCAGCTCACCGATACTAGCGGTGGGGGATGAGCAGTTCTTC
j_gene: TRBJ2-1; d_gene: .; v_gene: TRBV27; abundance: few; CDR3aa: CASSPQGGYNEQFF; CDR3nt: TGTGCCAGCAGCCCACAGGGCGGCTACAATGAGCAGTTCTTC
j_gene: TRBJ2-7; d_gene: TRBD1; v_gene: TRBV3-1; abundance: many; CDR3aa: CASSQGRYTGVEQYF; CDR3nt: TGTGCCAGCAGCCAAGGCCGTTATACAGGGGTCGAGCAGTACTTC